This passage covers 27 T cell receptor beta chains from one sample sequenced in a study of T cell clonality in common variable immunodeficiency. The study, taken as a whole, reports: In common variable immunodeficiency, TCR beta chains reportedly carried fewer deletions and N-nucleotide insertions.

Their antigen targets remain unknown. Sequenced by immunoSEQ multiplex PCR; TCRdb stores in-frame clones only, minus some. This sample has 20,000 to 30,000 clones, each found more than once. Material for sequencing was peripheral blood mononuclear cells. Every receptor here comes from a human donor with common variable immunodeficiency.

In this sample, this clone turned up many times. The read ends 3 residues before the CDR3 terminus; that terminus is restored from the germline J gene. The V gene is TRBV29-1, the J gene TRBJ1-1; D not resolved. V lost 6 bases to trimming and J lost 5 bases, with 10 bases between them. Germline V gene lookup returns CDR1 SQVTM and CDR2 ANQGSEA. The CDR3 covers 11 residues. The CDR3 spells CSVALRTEAFF. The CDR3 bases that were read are TGCAGCGTGGCCCTCAGGACTGAA. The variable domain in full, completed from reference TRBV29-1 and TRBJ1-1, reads SAVISQKPSRDICQRGTSLTIQCQVDSQVTMMFWYRQQPGQSLTLIATANQGSEATYESGFVIDKFPISRPNLTFSTLTVSNMSPEDSSIYLCSVALRTEAFFGQGTRLTVV.

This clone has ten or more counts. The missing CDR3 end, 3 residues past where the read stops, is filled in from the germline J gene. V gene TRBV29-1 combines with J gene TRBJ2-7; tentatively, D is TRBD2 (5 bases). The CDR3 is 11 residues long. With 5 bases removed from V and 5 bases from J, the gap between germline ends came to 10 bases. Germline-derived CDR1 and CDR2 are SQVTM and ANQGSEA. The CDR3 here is CSVQRRDEQYF. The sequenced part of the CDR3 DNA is TGCAGCGTTCAGAGGCGGGACGAG.

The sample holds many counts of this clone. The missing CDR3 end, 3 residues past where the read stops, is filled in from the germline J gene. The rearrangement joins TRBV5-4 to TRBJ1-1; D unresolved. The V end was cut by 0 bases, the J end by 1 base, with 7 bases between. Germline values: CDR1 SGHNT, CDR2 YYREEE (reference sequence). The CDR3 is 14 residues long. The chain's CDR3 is CASSLAQTNTEAFF. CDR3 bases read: TGTGCCAGCAGCTTGGCACAGACGAACACTGAA.

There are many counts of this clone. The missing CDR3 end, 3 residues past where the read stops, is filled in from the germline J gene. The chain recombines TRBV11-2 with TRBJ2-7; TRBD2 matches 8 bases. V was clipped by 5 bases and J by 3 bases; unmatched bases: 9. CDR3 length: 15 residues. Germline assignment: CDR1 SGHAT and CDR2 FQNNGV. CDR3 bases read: TGTGCCAGCAGCCTATCCCCGGGACTAGGCTACGAG. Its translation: CASSLSPGLGYE. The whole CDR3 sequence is CASSLSPGLGYEQYF.

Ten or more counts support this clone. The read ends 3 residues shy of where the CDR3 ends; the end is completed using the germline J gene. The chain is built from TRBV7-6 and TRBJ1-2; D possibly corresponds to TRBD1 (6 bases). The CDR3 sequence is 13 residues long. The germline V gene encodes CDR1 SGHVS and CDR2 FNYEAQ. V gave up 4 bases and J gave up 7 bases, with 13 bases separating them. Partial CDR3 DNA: TGTGCCAGCAGCTCCTCGACGACAGGTGGC. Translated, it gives CASSSSTTGG. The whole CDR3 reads CASSSSTTGGYTF.

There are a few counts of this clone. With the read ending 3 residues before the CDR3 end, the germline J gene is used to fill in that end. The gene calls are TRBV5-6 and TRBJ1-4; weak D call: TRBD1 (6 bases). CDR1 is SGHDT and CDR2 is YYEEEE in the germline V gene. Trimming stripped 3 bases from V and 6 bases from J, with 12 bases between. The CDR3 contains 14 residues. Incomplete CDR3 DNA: TGTGCCAGCAGCTCCAGGGGCGTCGATGAAAAA. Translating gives CASSSRGVDEK. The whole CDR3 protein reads CASSSRGVDEKLFF.

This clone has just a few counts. CDR3 bases read: TGTGCCAGAAGCGAGGGACAGGCTTTAACAGAATCTGGAAACACC. Residues: CARSEGQALTESGNT. The entire CDR3 reads CARSEGQALTESGNTIYF. V is TRBV5-3 and J is TRBJ1-3; 8 nucleotides match TRBD1. The read halts 3 residues ahead of the CDR3 end, with the missing end drawn from the germline J gene. TRBV5-3 qualifies as an ORF whose function is uncertain. V trimming: 4 bases; J trimming: 1 base; junction bases outside the gene matches: 13. The CDR3 is made up of 18 amino acids.

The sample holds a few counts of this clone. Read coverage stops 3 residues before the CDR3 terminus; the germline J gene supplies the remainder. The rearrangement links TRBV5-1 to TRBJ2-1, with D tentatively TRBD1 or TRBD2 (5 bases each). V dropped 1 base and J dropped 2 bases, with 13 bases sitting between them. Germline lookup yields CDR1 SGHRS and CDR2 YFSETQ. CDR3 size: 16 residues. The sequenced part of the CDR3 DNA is TGCGCCAGCAGCTTGTTTTCAGGGAGCGCCTACAATGAG. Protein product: CASSLFSGSAYNE. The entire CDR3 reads CASSLFSGSAYNEQFF.

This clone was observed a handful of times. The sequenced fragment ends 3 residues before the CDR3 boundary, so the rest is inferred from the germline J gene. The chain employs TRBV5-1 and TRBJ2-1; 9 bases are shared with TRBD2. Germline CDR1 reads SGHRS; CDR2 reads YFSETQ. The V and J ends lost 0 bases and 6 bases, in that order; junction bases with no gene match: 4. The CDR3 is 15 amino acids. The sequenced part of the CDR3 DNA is TGCGCCAGCAGCTTGGTGAGCGGGAGGATCAATGAG. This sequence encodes CASSLVSGRINE. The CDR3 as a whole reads CASSLVSGRINEQFF.

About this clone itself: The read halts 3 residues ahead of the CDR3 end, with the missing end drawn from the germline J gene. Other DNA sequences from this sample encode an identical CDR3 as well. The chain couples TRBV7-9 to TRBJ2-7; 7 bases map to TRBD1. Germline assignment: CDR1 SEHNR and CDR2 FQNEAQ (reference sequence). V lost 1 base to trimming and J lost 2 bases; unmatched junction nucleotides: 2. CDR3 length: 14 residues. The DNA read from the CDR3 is TGTGCCAGCAGCTTAGGACAGGGCGCCTACGAG. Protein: CASSLGQGAYE. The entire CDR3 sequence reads CASSLGQGAYEQYF.

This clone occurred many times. This CDR3 reads CASSQLRRYEQYF. The CDR3 DNA, read in part, is TGTGCCAGCAGCCAATTGCGGAGGTACGAG. The chain employs TRBV14 and TRBJ2-7, with a possible D match to TRBD2 (5 bases). The CDR3 goes on 3 residues after the read ends, and that part is filled in from the germline J gene. This CDR3 has 13 amino acids. The germline V gene has CDR1 SGHDN and CDR2 FVKESK. V was shortened by 2 bases and J by 4 bases, with 9 bases between the two germline ends.

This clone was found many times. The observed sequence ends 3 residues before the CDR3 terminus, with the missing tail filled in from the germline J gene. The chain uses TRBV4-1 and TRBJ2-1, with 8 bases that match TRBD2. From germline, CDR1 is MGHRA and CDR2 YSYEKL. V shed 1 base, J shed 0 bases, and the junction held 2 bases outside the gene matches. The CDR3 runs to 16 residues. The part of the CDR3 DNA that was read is TGCGCCAGCAGCCAAGCTCTAGCGGGCTCCTACAATGAG. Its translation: CASSQALAGSYNE. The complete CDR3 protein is CASSQALAGSYNEQFF.

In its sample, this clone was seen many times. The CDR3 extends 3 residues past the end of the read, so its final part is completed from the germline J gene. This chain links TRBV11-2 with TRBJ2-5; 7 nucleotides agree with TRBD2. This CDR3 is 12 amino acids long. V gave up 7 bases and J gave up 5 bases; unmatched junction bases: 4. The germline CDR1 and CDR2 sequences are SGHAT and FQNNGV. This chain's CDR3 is CASTPGGETQYF. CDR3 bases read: TGTGCCAGCACCCCCGGGGGGGAGACC.

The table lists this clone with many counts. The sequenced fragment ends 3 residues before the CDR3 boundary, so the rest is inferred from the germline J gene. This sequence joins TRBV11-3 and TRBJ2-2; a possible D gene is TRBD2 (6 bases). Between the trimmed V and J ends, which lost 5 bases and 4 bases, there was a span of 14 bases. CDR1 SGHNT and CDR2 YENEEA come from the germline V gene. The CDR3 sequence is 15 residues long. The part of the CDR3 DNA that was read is TGTGCCAGCAGCCGGGACTCACACGGCACCGGGGAG. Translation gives CASSRDSHGTGE. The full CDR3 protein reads CASSRDSHGTGELFF. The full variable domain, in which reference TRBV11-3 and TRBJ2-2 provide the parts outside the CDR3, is EAGVVQSPRYKIIEKKQPVAFWCNPISGHNTLYWYLQNLGQGPELLIRYENEEAVDDSQLPKDRFSAERLKGVDSTLKIQPAELGDSAVYLCASSRDSHGTGELFFGEGSRLTVL.

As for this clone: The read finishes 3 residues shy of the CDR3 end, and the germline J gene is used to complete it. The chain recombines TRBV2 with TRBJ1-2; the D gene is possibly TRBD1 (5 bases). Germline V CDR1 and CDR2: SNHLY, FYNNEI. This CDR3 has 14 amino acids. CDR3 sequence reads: CASMRGWGPKGYTF. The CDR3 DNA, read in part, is TGTGCCAGCATGCGGGGGTGGGGCCCTAAAGGC.

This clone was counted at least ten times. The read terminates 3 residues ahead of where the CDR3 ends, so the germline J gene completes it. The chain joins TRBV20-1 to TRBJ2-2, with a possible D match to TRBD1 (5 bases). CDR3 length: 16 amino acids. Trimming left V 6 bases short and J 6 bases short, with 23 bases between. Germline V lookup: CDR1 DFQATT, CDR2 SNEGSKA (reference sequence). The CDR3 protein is CSAAGGARLGPGELFF. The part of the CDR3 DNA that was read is TGCAGTGCCGCCGGTGGGGCCAGACTGGGGCCCGGGGAG.

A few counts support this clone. Partial CDR3 DNA: TGTGCCTGGAACGCCGGGACAGGGGGAGAGACC. This encodes CAWNAGTGGET. The CDR3 in its entirety is CAWNAGTGGETQYF. The chain has TRBV30 and TRBJ2-5; 11 nucleotides line up with TRBD1. Read data end 3 residues before the CDR3 end; the end is taken from the germline J gene. CDR3 size: 14 residues. Looked up from germline, CDR1 is GTSNPN and CDR2 is SVGIG (reference sequence). With V trimmed by 4 bases and J by 4 bases, 5 bases remained unmatched.

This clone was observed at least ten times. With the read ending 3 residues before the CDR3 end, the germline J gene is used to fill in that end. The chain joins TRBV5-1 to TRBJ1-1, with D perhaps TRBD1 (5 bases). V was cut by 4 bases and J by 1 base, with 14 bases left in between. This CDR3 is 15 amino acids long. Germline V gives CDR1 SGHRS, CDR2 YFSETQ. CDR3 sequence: CASSAGSEANTEAFF. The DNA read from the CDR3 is TGCGCCAGCAGCGCAGGGTCCGAGGCGAACACTGAA.

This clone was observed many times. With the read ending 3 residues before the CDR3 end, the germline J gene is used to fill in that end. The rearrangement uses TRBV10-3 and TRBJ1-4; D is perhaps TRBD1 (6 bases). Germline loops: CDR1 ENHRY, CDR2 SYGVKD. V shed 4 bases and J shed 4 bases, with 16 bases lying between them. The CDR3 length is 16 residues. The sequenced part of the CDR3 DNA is TGTGCCATCAGTGGGAAACAGGGATGGGGTAATGAAAAA. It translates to CAISGKQGWGNEK. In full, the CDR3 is CAISGKQGWGNEKLFF.

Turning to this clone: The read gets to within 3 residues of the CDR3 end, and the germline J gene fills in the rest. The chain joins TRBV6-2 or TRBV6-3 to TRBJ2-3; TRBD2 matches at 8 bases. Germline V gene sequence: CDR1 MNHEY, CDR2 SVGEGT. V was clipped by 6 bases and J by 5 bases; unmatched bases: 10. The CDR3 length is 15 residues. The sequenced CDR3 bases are TGTGCCAGCAGGTGGACCGGGGGGGCGGGAGATACG. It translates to CASRWTGGAGDT. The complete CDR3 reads CASRWTGGAGDTQYF.

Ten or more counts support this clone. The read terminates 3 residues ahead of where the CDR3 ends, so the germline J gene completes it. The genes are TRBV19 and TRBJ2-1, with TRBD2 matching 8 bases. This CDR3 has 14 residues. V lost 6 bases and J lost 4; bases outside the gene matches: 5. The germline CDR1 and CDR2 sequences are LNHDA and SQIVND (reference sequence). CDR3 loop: CASRVSGAYNEQFF. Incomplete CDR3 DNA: TGTGCCAGTAGGGTTAGCGGGGCTTACAATGAG.

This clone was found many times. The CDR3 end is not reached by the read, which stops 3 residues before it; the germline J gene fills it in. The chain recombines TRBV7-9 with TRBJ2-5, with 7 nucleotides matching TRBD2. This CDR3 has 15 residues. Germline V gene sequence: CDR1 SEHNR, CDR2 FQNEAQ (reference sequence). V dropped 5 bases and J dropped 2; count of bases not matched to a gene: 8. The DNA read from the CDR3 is TGTGCCAGCAGCGTCGGGACTATTTTACAAGAGACC. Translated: CASSVGTILQET. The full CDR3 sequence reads CASSVGTILQETQYF. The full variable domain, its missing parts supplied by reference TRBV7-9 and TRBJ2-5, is DTGVSQNPRHKITKRGQNVTFRCDPISEHNRLYWYRQTLGQGPEFLTYFQNEAQLEKSRLLSDRFSAERPKGSFSTLEIQRTEQGDSAMYLCASSVGTILQETQYFGPGTRLLVL.

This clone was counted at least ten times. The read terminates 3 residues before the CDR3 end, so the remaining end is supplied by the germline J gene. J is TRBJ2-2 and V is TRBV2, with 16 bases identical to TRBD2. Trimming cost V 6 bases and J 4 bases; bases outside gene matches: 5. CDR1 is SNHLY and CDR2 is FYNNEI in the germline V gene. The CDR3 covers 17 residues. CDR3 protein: CASRGGLAGGITGELFF. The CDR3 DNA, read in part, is TGTGCCAGCAGGGGGGGACTAGCGGGAGGGATCACCGGGGAG.

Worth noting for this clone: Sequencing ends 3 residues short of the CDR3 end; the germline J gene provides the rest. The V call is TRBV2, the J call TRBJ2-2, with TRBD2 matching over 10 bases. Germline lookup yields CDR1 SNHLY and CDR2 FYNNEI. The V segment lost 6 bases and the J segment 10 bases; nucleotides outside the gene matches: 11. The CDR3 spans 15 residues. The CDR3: CASRLTSGGAEELFF. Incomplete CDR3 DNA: TGTGCCAGCAGACTCACAAGCGGGGGGGCCGAGGAG.

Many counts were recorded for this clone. Incomplete CDR3 DNA: TGTGCCAGCAGCTTAAATTCGCGGGGACAGAGGGAG. This translates into CASSLNSRGQRE. The full CDR3 protein reads CASSLNSRGQREYTF. The chain carries TRBV7-6 and TRBJ1-2; 7 bases fit TRBD1. The sequence runs out 3 residues before the end of the CDR3; the remainder is reconstructed from the germline J gene. CDR1 and CDR2 from the germline V gene are SGHVS and FNYEAQ. The CDR3 is 15 residues long.

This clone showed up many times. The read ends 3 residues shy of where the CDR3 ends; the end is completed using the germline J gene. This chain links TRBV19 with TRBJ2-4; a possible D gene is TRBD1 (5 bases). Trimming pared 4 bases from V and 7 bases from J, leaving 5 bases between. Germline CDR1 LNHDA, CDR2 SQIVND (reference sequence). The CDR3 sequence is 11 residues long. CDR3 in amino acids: CASSTGNIQYF. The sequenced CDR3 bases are TGTGCCAGTAGTACAGGGAACATT.

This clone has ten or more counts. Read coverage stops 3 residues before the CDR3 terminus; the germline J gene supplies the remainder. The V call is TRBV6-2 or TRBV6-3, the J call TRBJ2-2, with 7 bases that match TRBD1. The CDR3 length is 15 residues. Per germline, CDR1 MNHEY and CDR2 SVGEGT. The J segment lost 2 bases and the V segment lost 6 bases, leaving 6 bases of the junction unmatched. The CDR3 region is CASRPTGKNTGELFF. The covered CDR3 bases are TGTGCCAGCAGACCGACAGGGAAAAACACCGGGGAG.